This TCR beta chain comes out of a study of blood T cells in healthy people across ages. Study outcomes and limitations: In older individuals, TCR beta diversity per million T cells was lower, falling roughly linearly with age.

Note on this clonotype: The antigen is undetermined. One end of the junction does not line up with germline, which may come from a read error.

The CDR3 is 14 amino acids. Germline V gene lookup returns CDR1 SGHAT and CDR2 FQNNGV. A J-beta primer mix and a sample-barcoded 5' primer were used in a second PCR of about 6 to 12 cycles. TCRdb used MiXCR to reprocess the 5' RACE reads, holding one entry per CDR3 protein. This sample has around 940,000 distinct CDR3 sequences, with around 54% found just once. The chain uses TRBV11-2 and TRBJ2-5, with 8 bases aligning to TRBD2. Judging by the DNA end, TRBJ2-7 fits better; the J call may be wrong. Sample: blood. The TCR originated in a woman aged 55-70 years in good health. DNA of the CDR3: TGTGCCCGCAGCCCGGCGGGGGGCCGTTACGAGCAGTACTTC. This encodes CARSPAGGRYEQYF.